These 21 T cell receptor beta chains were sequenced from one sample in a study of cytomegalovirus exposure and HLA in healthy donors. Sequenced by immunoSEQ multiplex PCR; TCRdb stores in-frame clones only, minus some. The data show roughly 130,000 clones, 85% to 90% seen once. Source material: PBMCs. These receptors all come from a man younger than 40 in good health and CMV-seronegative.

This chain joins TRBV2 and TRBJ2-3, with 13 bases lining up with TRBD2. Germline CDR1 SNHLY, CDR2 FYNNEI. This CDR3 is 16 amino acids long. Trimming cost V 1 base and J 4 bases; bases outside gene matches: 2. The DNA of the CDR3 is TGTGCCAGCAGTGAAGTAGGGACTAGCGGGGCAGATACGCAGTATTTT. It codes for CASSEVGTSGADTQYF.

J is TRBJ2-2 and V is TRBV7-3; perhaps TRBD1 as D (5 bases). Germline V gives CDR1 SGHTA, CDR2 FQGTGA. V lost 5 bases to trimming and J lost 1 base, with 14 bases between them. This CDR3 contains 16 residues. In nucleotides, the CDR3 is TGTGCCAGCAGCCCGACCGCCGGACAGAACACCGGGGAGCTGTTTTTT. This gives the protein CASSPTAGQNTGELFF.

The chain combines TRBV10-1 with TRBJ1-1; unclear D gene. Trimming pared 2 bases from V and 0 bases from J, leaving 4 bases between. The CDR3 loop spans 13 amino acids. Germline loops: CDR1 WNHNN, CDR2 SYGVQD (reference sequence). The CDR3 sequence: CASSEQLNTEAFF. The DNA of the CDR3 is TGCGCCAGCAGTGAGCAGTTGAACACTGAAGCTTTCTTT.

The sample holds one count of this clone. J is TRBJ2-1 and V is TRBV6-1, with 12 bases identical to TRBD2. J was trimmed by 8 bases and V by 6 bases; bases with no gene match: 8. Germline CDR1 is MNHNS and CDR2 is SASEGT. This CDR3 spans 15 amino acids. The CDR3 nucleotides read TGTGCCAGCAGGGCCCTAGCGGGAGGGCAGGATGAGCAGTTCTTC. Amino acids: CASRALAGGQDEQFF.

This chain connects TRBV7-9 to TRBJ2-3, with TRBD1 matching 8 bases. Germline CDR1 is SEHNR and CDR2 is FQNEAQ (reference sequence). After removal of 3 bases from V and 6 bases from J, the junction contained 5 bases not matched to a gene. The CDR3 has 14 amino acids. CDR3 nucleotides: TGTGCCAGCAGCTTGACAGGGGTTGGGGATACGCAGTATTTT. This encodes CASSLTGVGDTQYF.

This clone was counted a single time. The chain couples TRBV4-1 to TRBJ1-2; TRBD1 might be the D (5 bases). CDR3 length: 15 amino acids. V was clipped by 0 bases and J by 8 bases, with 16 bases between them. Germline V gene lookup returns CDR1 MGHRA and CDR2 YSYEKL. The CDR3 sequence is CASSQDKQGVWGYTF. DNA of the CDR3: TGCGCCAGCAGCCAAGATAAGCAGGGCGTTTGGGGCTACACCTTC.

CDR3 nucleotide sequence: TGTGCCAGCAGCTTATTCACGCTACCAAATCTAAAAGAGACCCAGTACTTC. Its translation: CASSLFTLPNLKETQYF. The genes are TRBV7-6 and TRBJ2-5; D unclear. This CDR3 has 17 residues. Trimming left V 2 bases short and J 3 bases short, with 19 bases between. From germline, CDR1 is SGHVS and CDR2 FNYEAQ.

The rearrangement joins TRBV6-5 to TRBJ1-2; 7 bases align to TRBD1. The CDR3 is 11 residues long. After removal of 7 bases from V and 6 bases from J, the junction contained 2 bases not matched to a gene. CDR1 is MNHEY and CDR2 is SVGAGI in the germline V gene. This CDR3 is CASKTGHGYTF. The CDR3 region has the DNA TGTGCCAGCAAGACAGGGCATGGCTACACCTTC.

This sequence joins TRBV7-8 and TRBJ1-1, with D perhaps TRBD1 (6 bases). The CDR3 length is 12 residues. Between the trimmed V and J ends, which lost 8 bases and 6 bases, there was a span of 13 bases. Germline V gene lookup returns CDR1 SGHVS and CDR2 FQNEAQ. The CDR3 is CASWQQGPEAFF. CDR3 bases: TGTGCCAGCTGGCAACAGGGCCCTGAAGCTTTCTTT.

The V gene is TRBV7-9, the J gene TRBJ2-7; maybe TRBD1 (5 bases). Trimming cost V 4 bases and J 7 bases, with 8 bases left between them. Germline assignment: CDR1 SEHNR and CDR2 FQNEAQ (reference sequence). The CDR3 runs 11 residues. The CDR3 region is CASSWGFEQYF. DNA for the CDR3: TGTGCCAGCAGCTGGGGCTTTGAGCAGTACTTC.

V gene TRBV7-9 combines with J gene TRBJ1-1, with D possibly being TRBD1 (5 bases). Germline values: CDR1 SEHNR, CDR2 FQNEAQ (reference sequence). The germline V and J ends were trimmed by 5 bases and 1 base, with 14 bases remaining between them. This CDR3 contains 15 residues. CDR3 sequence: CASSRRGGENTEAFF. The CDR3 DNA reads TGTGCCAGCAGCAGAAGGGGAGGCGAGAACACTGAAGCTTTCTTT.

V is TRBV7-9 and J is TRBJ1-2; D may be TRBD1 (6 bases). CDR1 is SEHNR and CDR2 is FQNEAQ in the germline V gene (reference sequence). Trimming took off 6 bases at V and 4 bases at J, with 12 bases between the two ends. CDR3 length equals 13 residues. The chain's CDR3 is CASRQQGIYGYTF. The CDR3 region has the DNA TGTGCCAGCAGGCAGCAGGGGATCTATGGCTACACCTTC.

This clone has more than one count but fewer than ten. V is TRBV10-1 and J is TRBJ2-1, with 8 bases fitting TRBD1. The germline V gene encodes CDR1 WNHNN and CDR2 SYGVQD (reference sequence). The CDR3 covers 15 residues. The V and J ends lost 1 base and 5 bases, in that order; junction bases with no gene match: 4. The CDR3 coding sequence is TGCGCCAGCAGTGAGTTCCAGGGGGCTAACAATGAGCAGTTCTTC. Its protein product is CASSEFQGANNEQFF.

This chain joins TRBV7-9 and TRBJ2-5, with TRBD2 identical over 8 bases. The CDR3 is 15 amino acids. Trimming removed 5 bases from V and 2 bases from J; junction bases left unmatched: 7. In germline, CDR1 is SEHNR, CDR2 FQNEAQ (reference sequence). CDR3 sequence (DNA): TGTGCCAGCAGCAAAAGCGGGAGCCGGCAAGAGACCCAGTACTTC. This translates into CASSKSGSRQETQYF.

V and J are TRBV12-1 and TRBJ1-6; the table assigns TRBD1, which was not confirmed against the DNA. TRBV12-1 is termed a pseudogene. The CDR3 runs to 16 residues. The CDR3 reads CASSFGQDRVDSPLHF. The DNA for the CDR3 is TGTGCCAGCAGCTTTGGGCAGGACAGGGTGGATTCACCCCTCCACTTT.

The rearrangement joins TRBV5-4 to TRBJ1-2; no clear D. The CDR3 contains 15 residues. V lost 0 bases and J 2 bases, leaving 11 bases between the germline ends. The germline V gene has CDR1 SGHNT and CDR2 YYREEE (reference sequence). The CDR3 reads CASSLEAGGNYGYTF. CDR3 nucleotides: TGTGCCAGCAGCTTGGAAGCGGGAGGGAACTATGGCTACACCTTC. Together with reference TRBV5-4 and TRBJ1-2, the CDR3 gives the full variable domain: ETGVTQSPTHLIKTRGQQVTLRCSSQSGHNTVSWYQQALGQGPQFIFQYYREEENGRGNFPPRFSGLQFPNYSSELNVNALELDDSALYLCASSLEAGGNYGYTFGSGTRLTVV.

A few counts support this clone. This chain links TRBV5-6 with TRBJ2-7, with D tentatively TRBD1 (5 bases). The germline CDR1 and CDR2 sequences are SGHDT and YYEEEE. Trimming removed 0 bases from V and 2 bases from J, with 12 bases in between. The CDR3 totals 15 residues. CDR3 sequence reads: CASSLGPGPTYEQYF. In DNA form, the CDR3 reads TGTGCCAGCAGCTTGGGTCCAGGGCCCACCTACGAGCAGTACTTC.

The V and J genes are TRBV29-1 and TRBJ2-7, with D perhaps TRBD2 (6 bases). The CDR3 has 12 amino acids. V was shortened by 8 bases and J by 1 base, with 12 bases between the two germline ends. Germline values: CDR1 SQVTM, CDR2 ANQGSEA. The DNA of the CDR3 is TGCAGCACTTTCGGGGGTTCCTACGAGCAGTACTTC. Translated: CSTFGGSYEQYF.

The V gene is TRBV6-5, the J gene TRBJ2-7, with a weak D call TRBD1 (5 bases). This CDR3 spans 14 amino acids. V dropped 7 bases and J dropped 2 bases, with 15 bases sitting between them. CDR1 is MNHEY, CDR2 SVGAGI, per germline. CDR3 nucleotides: TGTGCCAGCACCCAGGGTAATTGGCCCTACGAGCAGTACTTC. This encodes CASTQGNWPYEQYF.

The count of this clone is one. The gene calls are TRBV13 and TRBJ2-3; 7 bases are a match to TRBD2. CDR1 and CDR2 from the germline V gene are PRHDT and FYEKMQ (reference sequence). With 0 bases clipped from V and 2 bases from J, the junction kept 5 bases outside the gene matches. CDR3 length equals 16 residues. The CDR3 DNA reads TGTGCCAGCAGCTTAGGTGCGGGAGCCAACACAGATACGCAGTATTTT. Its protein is CASSLGAGANTDTQYF. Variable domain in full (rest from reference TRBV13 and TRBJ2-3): AAGVIQSPRHLIKEKRETATLKCYPIPRHDTVYWYQQGPGQDPQFLISFYEKMQSDKGSIPDRFSAQQFSDYHSELNMSSLELGDSALYFCASSLGAGANTDTQYFGPGTRLTVL.

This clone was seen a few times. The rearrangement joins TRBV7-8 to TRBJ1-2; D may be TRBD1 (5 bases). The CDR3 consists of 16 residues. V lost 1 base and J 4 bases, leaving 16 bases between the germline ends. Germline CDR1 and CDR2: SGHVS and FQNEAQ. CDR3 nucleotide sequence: TGTGCCAGCAGCTTAGGGCGGGGCGGGGGGTTCTATGGCTACACCTTC. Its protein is CASSLGRGGGFYGYTF.